Reported below is one T cell receptor (beta chain). The antigen remains undetermined. The same CDR3 also results from other DNA sequences found in this sample. PCR primers comprised 60 Vbeta and 13 Jbeta primers. Assay: immunoSEQ multiplex PCR; the TCRdb copy retains only in-frame clones and omits some. Here the sample table reports over 45,000 clones. The entry originates in a study of cytomegalovirus exposure and HLA in healthy donors. Notes on the study in general: Analyzed later, most CMV-associated TCR beta chains appeared HLA-restricted.

There are 13 residues in the CDR3. Deletions cut 5 bases from V and 0 bases from J, with 8 bases between. Germline V lookup: CDR1 GTSNPN, CDR2 SVGIG (reference sequence). The chain uses TRBV30 and TRBJ1-3, with D hard to call. This clonotype was obtained from a woman aged 18-30 years in good health and CMV-seronegative. Sequencing input: PBMCs. The CDR3 DNA follows: TGTGCCTGGCGATGGAGCTCTGGAAACACCATATATTTT. It yields the protein CAWRWSSGNTIYF.